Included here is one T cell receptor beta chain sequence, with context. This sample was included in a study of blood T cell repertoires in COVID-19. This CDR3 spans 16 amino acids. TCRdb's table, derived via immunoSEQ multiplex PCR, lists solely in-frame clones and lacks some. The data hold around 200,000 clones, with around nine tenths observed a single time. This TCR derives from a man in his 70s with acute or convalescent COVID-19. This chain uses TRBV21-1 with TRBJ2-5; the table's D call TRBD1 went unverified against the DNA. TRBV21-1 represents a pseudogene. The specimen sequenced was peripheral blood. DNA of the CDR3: TGTGCCAGCCGTCGAGATCAGGGCGAACAAAAAGAGACCCAGTACTTC. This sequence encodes CASRRDQGEQKETQYF.